This passage covers 15 T cell receptor beta chains from one sample sequenced in a study of human T cells and chemical hapten exposure (dated by TCRdb to 2020 to 2023). The meaning of the sample's time point label: pre-sensitization, week 0. In light of the paper, this sample's treatment or condition label describes: therapeutic diphenylcyclopropenone sensitization with weekly scalp DPC. Libraries were built with RACE. The sequencing machine was a NextSeq 500. In-frame beta chains were kept once TCRdb had trimmed the public reads at Q25 with fastp and called clones with MiXCR. Every CDR3 protein is listed once, alongside the most common genes and DNA of its rows. The sample records more than 85,000 distinct CDR3 sequences, approximately 9% of which are singletons. The top ten hold about 2.5% of the sample. The source was whole blood, collected in connection with sensitization to the hapten diphenylcyclopropenone (DPC). These receptors were taken from a man aged 35 to 55 with alopecia areata. Some clones in this sample may be carry-over from other donors' samples.

This clonotype showed up many times. The gene calls are TRBV24-1 and TRBJ2-3; D gene uncertain. Trimming left V 2 bases short and J 7 bases short, with 15 bases between. CDR1 and CDR2 from the germline V gene are KGHDR and SFDVKD. The CDR3 is made up of 15 amino acids. CDR3 nucleotides: TGTGCCACCAGTGATTCAGCTGTCGTGGGCAATACGCAGTATTTT. Its translation: CATSDSAVVGNTQYF.

The rearrangement uses TRBV7-2 and TRBJ2-3, with D uncertain. The CDR3 consists of 14 residues. Per germline, CDR1 SGHTA and CDR2 FQGNSA. Trimming took off 5 bases at V and 4 bases at J, with 13 bases between the two ends. CDR3 bases: TGTGCCAGCAGCCCTCTTAATCCCCCAGATACGCAGTATTTT. Translating gives CASSPLNPPDTQYF.

The chain carries TRBV29-1 and TRBJ2-1; D tentatively reads TRBD1 or TRBD2 (5 bases each). V gave up 6 bases and J gave up 2 bases, with 11 bases separating them. This CDR3 comprises 13 residues. The germline V gene encodes CDR1 SQVTM and CDR2 ANQGSEA. CDR3 sequence: CSVGTGAYNEQFF. As DNA, the CDR3 is TGCAGCGTCGGGACCGGCGCCTACAATGAGCAGTTCTTC.

This clonotype was detected only a few times. The V call is TRBV10-3, the J call TRBJ1-2; the D gene is possibly TRBD1 (6 bases). This CDR3 is built from 14 residues. Between the trimmed V and J ends, which lost 6 bases and 0 bases, there was a span of 11 bases. Germline CDR1 and CDR2: ENHRY and SYGVKD. For the CDR3, the DNA is TGTGCCATCAGACTGACAGGTTCTAACTATGGCTACACCTTC. Translation: CAIRLTGSNYGYTF.

In its sample, this clonotype ranks as medium-sized (0.01 to 0.1%). V gene TRBV29-1 combines with J gene TRBJ2-5; 7 bases agree with TRBD1. V lost 4 bases and J lost 4; bases outside the gene matches: 6. The CDR3 loop spans 13 amino acids. From germline, CDR1 is SQVTM and CDR2 ANQGSEA. CDR3 in DNA: TGCAGCGTTGTGCAGGGGGTCGGAGAGACCCAGTACTTC. It specifies CSVVQGVGETQYF.

This clonotype was seen ten or more times. The chain employs TRBV10-3 and TRBJ1-5, with a weak D call TRBD1 (5 bases). The V gene's germline CDR1 is ENHRY and CDR2 SYGVKD. The CDR3 runs 14 residues. V dropped 3 bases and J dropped 7 bases, with 13 bases sitting between them. The CDR3 region is CAISDQGPHQPQHF. The DNA of the CDR3 is TGTGCCATCAGTGACCAGGGTCCGCACCAGCCCCAGCATTTT.

V is TRBV6-1 and J is TRBJ2-1; D call uncertain. V gave up 0 bases and J gave up 0 bases, with 9 bases separating them. Germline V gives CDR1 MNHNS, CDR2 SASEGT. The CDR3 length is 16 residues. Here the CDR3 DNA reads TGTGCCAGCAGTGAAGCCCTACTTAGCTCCTACAATGAGCAGTTCTTC. Translating gives CASSEALLSSYNEQFF.

The CDR3 region has the DNA TGTGCCAGCAGTTTTGCAGGGGTCATGAACACTGAAGCTTTCTTT. It encodes CASSFAGVMNTEAFF. The rearrangement links TRBV7-2 to TRBJ1-1; tentatively, D is TRBD1 (6 bases). The CDR3 is 15 amino acids. V lost 6 bases, J lost 0 bases, and 14 bases lay in between. CDR1 SGHTA and CDR2 FQGNSA come from the germline V gene.

The rearrangement uses TRBV5-4 and TRBJ1-2; 12 bases are shared with TRBD1. J lost 3 bases, V lost 3 bases, and 3 bases had no gene match. The CDR3 length is 15 residues. The germline V gene encodes CDR1 SGHNT and CDR2 YYREEE (reference sequence). The CDR3 DNA sequence: TGTGCCAGCAGCTGGGACAGGGGGCACTACTATGGCTACACCTTC. Protein sequence: CASSWDRGHYYGYTF.

This clonotype showed up many times. This chain joins TRBV12-3 or TRBV12-4 and TRBJ2-3; D may be TRBD1 or TRBD2 (5 bases each). V gave up 3 bases and J gave up 2 bases, with 15 bases separating them. The CDR3 covers 16 residues. The CDR3 region has the DNA TGTGCCAGCAGTTTTCAGCTACGGGACCCCACAGATACGCAGTATTTT. Translating gives CASSFQLRDPTDTQYF.

This clonotype appeared many times. The chain has TRBV4-1 and TRBJ2-1; 13 bases are a match to TRBD2. The CDR3 length is 17 residues. The V gene end was trimmed by 4 bases and the J gene end by 5 bases; junction bases not matched to a gene: 8. Germline CDR1 and CDR2: MGHRA and YSYEKL. CDR3 DNA sequence: TGCGCCAGCAGCCTCAGCTCCGGGACTAGCGGGAACAATGAGCAGTTCTTC. Translation gives CASSLSSGTSGNNEQFF.

The table lists this clonotype with a few counts. The CDR3 DNA sequence: TGTGCCAGCAGCTCGACTAGCGGACTCAGAACCCAGTACTTC. The encoded protein is CASSSTSGLRTQYF. V gene TRBV7-9 combines with J gene TRBJ2-5, with 9 positions matching TRBD2. CDR3 length: 14 amino acids. Trimming at V came to 4 bases and at J to 8 bases, leaving 8 bases not matched to a gene. Germline V CDR1 and CDR2: SEHNR, FQNEAQ (reference sequence).

This clonotype was recorded a few times. The chain couples TRBV18 to TRBJ2-5, with D perhaps matching TRBD1 (5 bases). The CDR3 sequence is 16 residues long. CDR1 is KGHSH, CDR2 LQKENI, per germline. V was cut by 1 base and J by 1 base, with 13 bases left in between. For the CDR3, the DNA is TGTGCCAGCTCACCACTTCCCCAAGGGGCCCAAGAGACCCAGTACTTC. It is translated as CASSPLPQGAQETQYF.

This clonotype was seen ten or more times. The gene calls are TRBV6-6 and TRBJ2-3; TRBD2 aligns across 9 bases. This CDR3 is built from 17 residues. Germline CDR1 MNHNY, CDR2 SVGAGI (reference sequence). Germline trimming cut 0 bases from V and 2 bases from J; bases unmatched to any gene: 6. In nucleotides, the CDR3 is TGTGCCAGCAGTTACTCCGGCCTAGCGGGAAACACAGATACGCAGTATTTT. Protein: CASSYSGLAGNTDTQYF.

The CDR3 protein is CASSLKGMYEQYF. The CDR3 nucleotides are TGTGCCAGCAGCCTAAAAGGGATGTACGAGCAGTACTTC. The chain carries TRBV7-9 and TRBJ2-7; the D is unclear. Germline lookup yields CDR1 SEHNR and CDR2 FQNEAQ (reference sequence). Between the trimmed V and J ends, which lost 5 bases and 4 bases, there was a span of 12 bases. The CDR3 covers 13 residues.